One and the same sample provided the 10 T cell receptor beta chains below, sequenced in a study of memory CD4+ T cells and cytomegalovirus serostatus. Single viable CD3+CD4+CD8-CD45RO+ cells were sorted as the memory CD4+ T cells. Assay: immunoSEQ multiplex PCR; the TCRdb copy retains only in-frame clones and omits some. The sample shows some 47,000 clones, roughly 78% of them seen only once. Source material: memory CD4+ T cells from blood. The receptors come from an adult in good health and CMV-seronegative.

This sequence joins TRBV23-1 and TRBJ2-7; D unclear. TRBV23-1 is assigned to the ORF class and has an uncertain function. The length of the CDR3 is 17 residues. V was cut by 0 bases and J by 3 bases, with 18 bases left in between. The CDR3: CASSQSPLRQQLYEQYF. CDR3 bases: TGCGCCAGCAGTCAATCCCCTCTTCGTCAGCAGCTCTACGAGCAGTACTTC.

This clone showed up just a few times. Other DNA sequences in this sample translate to the same CDR3. The chain has TRBV4-2 and TRBJ1-1; D unresolved. V lost 0 bases to trimming and J lost 8 bases, with 13 bases between them. The CDR3 has 14 amino acids. CDR1 LGHNA and CDR2 YNFKEQ come from the germline V gene. CDR3 bases: TGTGCCAGCAGCCAAGATGTCAGCATGCCAGAAGCTTTCTTT. Protein: CASSQDVSMPEAFF.

CDR3 amino acids: CSVDLSSSYNEQFF. The CDR3 DNA follows: TGCAGCGTTGATCTTAGTAGCTCCTACAATGAGCAGTTCTTC. The chain carries TRBV29-1 and TRBJ2-1; D uncertain. Germline V gives CDR1 SQVTM, CDR2 ANQGSEA. V gave up 3 bases and J gave up 0 bases, with 9 bases separating them. The CDR3 totals 14 residues.

J is TRBJ2-7 and V is TRBV5-1; D remains ambiguous. This CDR3 is built from 14 residues. The germline gives CDR1 SGHRS, CDR2 YFSETQ. V lost 4 bases and J lost 0, with 11 bases in between. CDR3 amino acids: CASSLLMSSYEQYF. The CDR3 region has the DNA TGCGCCAGCAGCCTATTGATGAGCTCCTACGAGCAGTACTTC.

V is TRBV30 and J is TRBJ1-2; TRBD1 matches 9 bases. The CDR3 contains 15 residues. The junction had 12 bases not matched to a gene; V was cut back by 2 bases and J by 8 bases. Germline V gives CDR1 GTSNPN, CDR2 SVGIG (reference sequence). CDR3 nucleotides: TGTGCCTGGAGTATGACAGGGGGGGACCTATACGGCTACACCTTC. It is translated as CAWSMTGGDLYGYTF.

This clone is a singleton in its sample. The chain recombines TRBV5-1 with TRBJ1-2; D gene ambiguous. Germline CDR1 and CDR2: SGHRS and YFSETQ. V shed 4 bases and J shed 13 bases, with 20 bases lying between them. The CDR3 is 13 residues long. The CDR3 region has the DNA TGCGCCAGCAGCCCCGAAGGACTACAGAGGGTCACCTTC. It translates to CASSPEGLQRVTF.

The chain has TRBV7-2 and TRBJ2-7; 8 bases map to TRBD1. Germline V gene data show CDR1 as SGHTA and CDR2 as FQGNSA. With 5 bases clipped from V and 0 bases from J, the junction kept 6 bases outside the gene matches. The CDR3 is 15 amino acids. CDR3 sequence (DNA): TGTGCCAGCAGCCCTCGACAGGGGACCTCCTACGAGCAGTACTTC. Translated: CASSPRQGTSYEQYF.

This chain uses TRBV5-1 with TRBJ2-1; possibly TRBD1 for D (5 bases). CDR1 SGHRS and CDR2 YFSETQ come from the germline V gene. CDR3 length: 16 amino acids. Trimming pared 4 bases from V and 0 bases from J, leaving 14 bases between. CDR3: CASSANRLGSYNEQFF. Here the CDR3 DNA reads TGCGCCAGCAGCGCGAACAGGCTCGGCTCCTACAATGAGCAGTTCTTC.

This clone came up once. The V call is TRBV11-1, the J call TRBJ1-2; D remains unclear. Germline-derived CDR1 and CDR2 are SGHAT and FQDESV (reference sequence). The CDR3 runs to 9 residues. The ends were cut back, 6 bases at V and 13 bases at J, with 9 bases in the middle. The CDR3 coding sequence is TGTGCCAGCAGATCTCCGGTCACCTTC. It is translated as CASRSPVTF.

As for this clone: Other DNA sequences within the sample encode an identical CDR3. This sequence joins TRBV29-1 and TRBJ1-1, with D hard to call. Germline lookup yields CDR1 SQVTM and CDR2 ANQGSEA. The CDR3 is 13 amino acids. Trimming cost V 4 bases and J 4 bases, with 13 bases left between them. CDR3 nucleotide sequence: TGCAGCGTTGGGTTTGGTGGGCGCACTGAAGCTTTCTTT. Its protein product is CSVGFGGRTEAFF.